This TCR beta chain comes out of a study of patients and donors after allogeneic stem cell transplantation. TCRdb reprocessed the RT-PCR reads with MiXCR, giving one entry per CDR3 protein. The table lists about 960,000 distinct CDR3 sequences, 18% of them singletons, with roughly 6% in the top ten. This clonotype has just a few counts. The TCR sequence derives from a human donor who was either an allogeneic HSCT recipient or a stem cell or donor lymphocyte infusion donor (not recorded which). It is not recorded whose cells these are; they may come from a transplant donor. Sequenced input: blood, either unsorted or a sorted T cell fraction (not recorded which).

The CDR3 sequence: CASHPGGQETQYF. CDR3 nucleotide sequence: TGTGCCAGCCATCCAGGAGGGCAAGAGACCCAGTACTTC. This chain connects TRBV12-3 or TRBV12-4 to TRBJ2-5; TRBD2 might be the D (6 bases). This CDR3 has 13 amino acids. The ends were cut back, 8 bases at V and 2 bases at J, with 12 bases in the middle.